The text below deals with one T cell receptor beta chain. These data come from a study of sequential checkpoint blockade in melanoma. Study information: Matched biopsies came pretreatment and at week 13 for 20 to 25 patients.

V was shortened by 2 bases and J by 0 bases, with 9 bases between the two germline ends. The germline V gene has CDR1 ENHRY and CDR2 SYGVKD. This CDR3 comprises 15 residues. Profiling relied on immunoSEQ multiplex PCR, and the TCRdb table lists in-frame clones only, not all of them. The table lists some 13,000 clones, around 20% of them singletons. Indicated treatment: randomized to nivolumab then ipilimumab (arm A) or the reverse (arm B). Sequenced material: tumor tissue (inferred from file names), taken from a patient given nivolumab and ipilimumab in sequence. The chain couples TRBV10-3 to TRBJ2-3; perhaps TRBD2 as D (6 bases). The receptor was isolated from a human donor with melanoma. CDR3 in amino acids: CAISEAGPSTDTQYF. The CDR3 nucleotides are TGTGCCATCAGTGAGGCGGGACCTAGCACAGATACGCAGTATTTT.